The following is a T cell receptor (beta chain) sequence with its context. What it binds is unknown. These data are taken from a study of CD8+ T cells in alopecia areata. The length of the CDR3 is 17 residues. Germline assignment: CDR1 LNHNV and CDR2 YYDKDF (reference sequence). The V end was cut by 3 bases, the J end by 3 bases, with 21 bases between. The study's findings and limits: Normal skin contains resident alphabeta T cells, and these are also sequenced in scalp samples. Alopecia totalis/universalis scalp especially showed more expanded CD8+ clones than normal scalp.

Following extraction, RNA underwent reverse transcription to cDNA, which served as the sequencing template. Produced via immunoSEQ multiplex PCR; TCRdb's table is partial and in-frame only. The data contain 90,000 to 120,000 clones, approximately 59% of them seen just once; the ten biggest clones take up 20% to 25%. Sorting of PBMCs yielded the CD4+ and CD8+ T cells. This chain joins TRBV15 and TRBJ2-7; TRBD1 might be the D (6 bases). Material for sequencing was CD8+ T cells sorted from blood. This clonotype originated in a human donor in good health. The CDR3 DNA follows: TGTGCCACCAGCAGCTTCGGGACATACGGAACCATCTACGAGCAGTACTTC. This codes for CATSSFGTYGTIYEQYF.